Shown below are 29 T cell receptor beta chains from a single sample sequenced in a study of blood T cell repertoires in COVID-19. Assay: immunoSEQ multiplex PCR; the TCRdb copy retains only in-frame clones and omits some. Of under 300,000 clones in the sample, approximately 80% are singletons; the top ten hold over 2.5%. Sequences were obtained from peripheral blood. The receptors come from a woman in her fifties or sixties with active or convalescent COVID-19.

This clone was counted between two and nine times. The chain links TRBV27 to TRBJ1-3, with 9 positions matching TRBD1. J was trimmed by 4 bases and V by 5 bases; bases with no gene match: 15. The CDR3 totals 18 residues. Germline V gives CDR1 MNHEY, CDR2 SMNVEV (reference sequence). The CDR3 nucleotides are TGTGCCAGCAGTCGAGGACAGGGGAACTCAGTGTCCGGAAACACCATATATTTT. This codes for CASSRGQGNSVSGNTIYF.

CDR3 sequence: CASSLEGGGARTQYF. CDR3 nucleotide sequence: TGTGCCAGCAGCTTAGAAGGCGGGGGGGCCCGGACCCAGTACTTC. The chain uses TRBV7-8 and TRBJ2-5, with TRBD2 matching 9 bases. This CDR3 is built from 15 residues. Per the germline V gene, CDR1 is SGHVS and CDR2 is FQNEAQ. V shed 1 base and J 7 bases; nucleotides not matched to a gene: 7.

This clone was recorded once. The CDR3 spells CSVEGGTGGWETQYF. CDR3 bases: TGCAGCGTTGAAGGCGGGACAGGGGGCTGGGAGACCCAGTACTTC. The chain has TRBV29-1 and TRBJ2-5, with 12 bases identical to TRBD1. CDR3 length equals 15 residues. Germline loops: CDR1 SQVTM, CDR2 ANQGSEA. The V and J ends lost 1 base and 5 bases, in that order; junction bases with no gene match: 5.

The chain is built from TRBV4-3 and TRBJ1-2, with a tentative D call TRBD1 (6 bases). There are 15 residues in the CDR3. Trimming took 0 bases from V and 4 from J, leaving 12 bases between them. Germline CDR1 reads LGHNA; CDR2 reads YSLEER. The DNA of the CDR3 is TGCGCCAGCAGCCAAGAGGGGGGGGCTATCTATGGCTACACCTTC. Protein product: CASSQEGGAIYGYTF.

The chain has TRBV4-2 and TRBJ1-5; 7 bases match TRBD1. Germline CDR1 is LGHNA and CDR2 is YNFKEQ. The length of the CDR3 is 15 residues. The V gene end was trimmed by 3 bases and the J gene end by 4 bases; junction bases not matched to a gene: 6. CDR3 residues: CASSQGDSSNQPQHF. Written as DNA, the CDR3 is TGTGCCAGCAGCCAGGGGGACAGTTCTAATCAGCCCCAGCATTTT.

The V gene is TRBV5-1, the J gene TRBJ1-2; 9 bases line up with TRBD1. CDR3 size: 14 residues. Germline-derived CDR1 and CDR2 are SGHRS and YFSETQ. The V gene end was trimmed by 4 bases and the J gene end by 6 bases; junction bases not matched to a gene: 7. The CDR3 DNA is TGCGCCAGCAGCCCGGGGACAGGGTTAAATGGCTACACCTTC. Translated: CASSPGTGLNGYTF.

The chain joins TRBV5-4 to TRBJ1-2; D is uncertain. The CDR3 has 15 residues. Trimming took 4 bases from V and 2 from J, leaving 15 bases between them. Germline CDR1 SGHNT, CDR2 YYREEE (reference sequence). CDR3 coding DNA: TGTGCCAGCAGCCCCCGGGAGGATGGCAACTATGGCTACACCTTC. This gives the protein CASSPREDGNYGYTF.

The rearrangement links TRBV6-5 to TRBJ1-4, with TRBD1 identical over 7 bases. The CDR3 totals 14 residues. Trimming cost V 6 bases and J 8 bases; bases outside gene matches: 9. Germline values: CDR1 MNHEY, CDR2 SVGAGI. CDR3 region: CASSRRQGAEKLFF. The CDR3 nucleotides are TGTGCCAGCAGCCGGCGACAGGGTGCGGAAAAACTGTTTTTT.

The gene calls are TRBV6-5 and TRBJ2-5, with 9 positions matching TRBD2. V dropped 6 bases and J dropped 2; count of bases not matched to a gene: 4. The CDR3 is 14 amino acids. Looked up from germline, CDR1 is MNHEY and CDR2 is SVGAGI. Here the CDR3 DNA reads TGTGCCAGCAGACGTCTAGCGGGACAAGAGACCCAGTACTTC. It specifies CASRRLAGQETQYF.

This rearrangement joins TRBV6-5 to TRBJ1-5, with D perhaps matching TRBD1 (5 bases). The germline V and J ends were trimmed by 6 bases and 6 bases, with 15 bases remaining between them. The germline gives CDR1 MNHEY, CDR2 SVGAGI. This CDR3 has 14 amino acids. DNA of the CDR3: TGTGCCAGCAGGGGAGGAGGGGAGCGTCAGCCCCAGCATTTT. This codes for CASRGGGERQPQHF.

The chain recombines TRBV16 with TRBJ1-2; TRBD1 is a possible D gene (5 bases). From germline, CDR1 is KGHSY and CDR2 FQNENV. V gave up 4 bases and J gave up 4 bases, with 13 bases separating them. This CDR3 is 14 amino acids long. CDR3 amino acids: CASSPGTGLYGYTF. The CDR3 bases are TGTGCCAGCAGCCCCGGGACGGGACTCTATGGCTACACCTTC.

This clone has a handful of counts. The chain is built from TRBV5-4 and TRBJ1-2; TRBD1 might be the D (5 bases). V was clipped by 3 bases and J by 4 bases, with 10 bases between them. The CDR3 has 13 amino acids. The V gene's germline CDR1 is SGHNT and CDR2 YYREEE (reference sequence). CDR3 protein: CASSSNQGYGYTF. The CDR3 DNA reads as TGTGCCAGCAGCTCAAATCAGGGCTATGGCTACACCTTC.

The gene calls are TRBV5-6 and TRBJ2-5, with 7 bases matching TRBD2. Germline CDR1 SGHDT, CDR2 YYEEEE. The ends lost 3 bases at V and 4 bases at J; junction bases unmatched: 9. The length of the CDR3 is 15 residues. Here the CDR3 DNA reads TGTGCCAGCAGCTCCTGGGGGGGAATAGGAGAGACCCAGTACTTC. Its protein product is CASSSWGGIGETQYF.

The V and J genes are TRBV3-1 (or the pseudogene TRBV3-2) and TRBJ2-1; 10 bases map to TRBD2. There are 15 residues in the CDR3. CDR1 LGHDT and CDR2 YNNKEL come from the germline V gene (reference sequence). V was clipped by 6 bases and J by 4 bases; unmatched bases: 6. CDR3 sequence: CASRSGLADYNEQFF. In nucleotides, the CDR3 is TGTGCCAGCAGGAGTGGACTAGCGGATTACAATGAGCAGTTCTTC.

The rearrangement uses TRBV2 and TRBJ1-2, with TRBD1 identical over 8 bases. Trimming removed 6 bases from V and 8 bases from J; junction bases left unmatched: 8. Germline CDR1 reads SNHLY; CDR2 reads FYNNEI. This CDR3 contains 13 residues. The CDR3 sequence: CASRVETGGGYTF. The CDR3 nucleotides are TGTGCCAGCAGGGTCGAAACAGGGGGAGGCTACACCTTC.

This chain connects TRBV7-8 to TRBJ1-1; D might be TRBD1 (5 bases). CDR1 and CDR2 from the germline V gene are SGHVS and FQNEAQ. The V end was cut by 2 bases, the J end by 4 bases, with 17 bases between. CDR3 length: 16 residues. The CDR3 sequence: CASSLSGGGGITEAFF. In DNA, the CDR3 is TGTGCCAGCAGCTTATCTGGCGGCGGGGGGATCACTGAAGCTTTCTTT.

This chain joins TRBV7-2 and TRBJ1-2; 7 nucleotides align to TRBD1. This CDR3 is 17 amino acids long. Germline values: CDR1 SGHTA, CDR2 FQGNSA. V lost 1 base to trimming and J lost 4 bases; unmatched junction nucleotides: 12. The DNA of the CDR3 is TGTGCCAGCAGCTTAGGACCCTCCGGGACAGTACTCTATGGCTACACCTTC. Protein sequence: CASSLGPSGTVLYGYTF.

The chain is built from TRBV5-4 and TRBJ1-6; 12 nucleotides match TRBD1. Germline-derived CDR1 and CDR2 are SGHNT and YYREEE (reference sequence). With 4 bases clipped from V and 7 bases from J, the junction kept 9 bases outside the gene matches. CDR3 length equals 17 residues. The CDR3 reads CASSRPGTGGRNSPLHF. The CDR3, as DNA: TGTGCCAGCAGCCGTCCCGGGACAGGGGGCAGAAATTCACCCCTCCACTTT.

This chain uses TRBV7-2 with TRBJ2-7, with 13 bases identical to TRBD2. From germline, CDR1 is SGHTA and CDR2 FQGNSA. There are 16 residues in the CDR3. V was pared by 5 bases and J by 3 bases, with 7 bases of the junction left unmatched. The CDR3 sequence: CASSLGLAGDLYEQYF. In nucleotides, the CDR3 is TGTGCCAGCAGCCTAGGACTAGCGGGGGACCTCTACGAGCAGTACTTC.

The chain is built from TRBV11-1 and TRBJ2-5; D remains ambiguous. The CDR3 length is 12 residues. V was pared by 4 bases and J by 2 bases, with 5 bases between. CDR1 is SGHAT and CDR2 is FQDESV in the germline V gene (reference sequence). CDR3 nucleotide sequence: TGTGCCAGCAGCTCGCGGCAAGAGACCCAGTACTTC. This gives the protein CASSSRQETQYF.

The gene calls are TRBV5-6 and TRBJ1-3; 7 nucleotides align to TRBD1. The CDR3 loop spans 16 amino acids. Looked up from germline, CDR1 is SGHDT and CDR2 is YYEEEE. After removal of 3 bases from V and 0 bases from J, the junction contained 6 bases not matched to a gene. CDR3 protein: CASSSRDSHSGNTIYF. The CDR3 bases are TGTGCCAGCAGCTCTAGGGACAGCCACTCTGGAAACACCATATATTTT.

The chain links TRBV6-4 to TRBJ2-3; 7 nucleotides line up with TRBD2. Trimming cost V 4 bases and J 2 bases; bases outside gene matches: 12. This CDR3 contains 17 residues. CDR1 is MRHNA and CDR2 is SNTAGT in the germline V gene. Here the CDR3 reads CASSARRGGGFTDTQYF. The CDR3 region has the DNA TGTGCCAGCAGTGCCCGGCGGGGCGGGGGATTCACAGATACGCAGTATTTT.

This clone was observed at least ten times. V usage is TRBV7-8 and J usage is TRBJ1-2; D gene unclear. Trimming pared 6 bases from V and 4 bases from J, leaving 18 bases between. Per germline, CDR1 SGHVS and CDR2 FQNEAQ. The CDR3 is 15 residues long. The CDR3 protein is CASRPDRGEAYGYTF. CDR3 sequence (DNA): TGTGCCAGCAGGCCGGACCGCGGGGAGGCCTATGGCTACACCTTC.

The J gene is TRBJ2-3, the V gene TRBV18; possibly TRBD2 for D (6 bases). The V gene's germline CDR1 is KGHSH and CDR2 LQKENI. CDR3 size: 16 residues. The germline V and J ends were trimmed by 3 bases and 2 bases, with 15 bases remaining between them. CDR3 sequence (DNA): TGTGCCAGCTCACCGTTTCCGGGGGAGCTCACAGATACGCAGTATTTT. Translating gives CASSPFPGELTDTQYF.

This chain links TRBV16 with TRBJ1-2; unclear D gene. V shed 0 bases and J shed 6 bases, with 5 bases lying between them. The CDR3 consists of 12 residues. Germline CDR1 reads KGHSY; CDR2 reads FQNENV. This CDR3 is CASSQSTDGYTF. The CDR3 coding sequence is TGTGCCAGCAGCCAATCTACAGATGGCTACACCTTC.

V is TRBV11-1 and J is TRBJ2-5; D possibly corresponds to TRBD2 (6 bases). The CDR3 has 15 amino acids. V lost 5 bases to trimming and J lost 5 bases, with 18 bases between them. Per the germline V gene, CDR1 is SGHAT and CDR2 is FQDESV (reference sequence). CDR3 sequence reads: CASSRWRGLTETQYF. The CDR3 nucleotides read TGTGCCAGCAGCCGTTGGAGGGGTCTCACGGAGACCCAGTACTTC. Full variable domain (rest looked up from reference TRBV11-1 and TRBJ2-5): EAEVAQSPRYKITEKSQAVAFWCDPISGHATLYWYRQILGQGPELLVQFQDESVVDDSQLPKDRFSAERLKGVDSTLKIQPAELGDSAMYLCASSRWRGLTETQYFGPGTRLLVL.

The chain recombines TRBV9 with TRBJ1-2, with 12 bases fitting TRBD1. CDR1 is SGDLS, CDR2 YYNGEE, per germline. The CDR3 sequence is 15 residues long. Trimming removed 2 bases from V and 4 bases from J; junction bases left unmatched: 3. The CDR3, as DNA: TGTGCCAGCAGCGTCGGGACAGGGGGCAGCTATGGCTACACCTTC. Amino acid sequence: CASSVGTGGSYGYTF.

The chain joins TRBV7-2 to TRBJ2-6, with 11 bases aligning to TRBD1. The trim removed 3 bases at V and 3 bases at J, leaving 4 bases unmatched. The CDR3 contains 17 residues. Germline values: CDR1 SGHTA, CDR2 FQGNSA. Here the CDR3 reads CASSFGQGAYGANVLTF. For the CDR3, the DNA is TGTGCCAGCAGCTTTGGACAGGGGGCTTATGGGGCCAACGTCCTGACTTTC.

CDR3 DNA sequence: TGTGCCACCAGCAGAGACGGGGGAAAGGAAGCTTTCTTT. Encoded protein: CATSRDGGKEAFF. The chain has TRBV15 and TRBJ1-1; perhaps TRBD1 as D (5 bases). CDR3 length equals 13 residues. Germline CDR1 and CDR2: LNHNV and YYDKDF (reference sequence). V was trimmed by 0 bases and J by 8 bases, leaving 10 bases between them.